Each of the 22 T cell receptor beta chains below was sequenced from the same sample in a study of blood T cell repertoires in COVID-19. Here immunoSEQ multiplex PCR was the method, and the copy in TCRdb shows in-frame clones only, minus some. The table lists approximately 100,000 clones, approximately 92% of them singletons. Specimen: peripheral blood. The receptors come from a man aged 45-60 years with active COVID-19.

This chain links TRBV28 with TRBJ1-2; no clear D. CDR1 is MDHEN, CDR2 SYDVKM, per germline. Trimming shortened V by 7 bases and J by 5 bases, and 8 bases separated the two germline ends. The CDR3 consists of 11 residues. CDR3 sequence reads: CASTRDYGYTF. CDR3 coding DNA: TGTGCCAGCACGAGGGATTATGGCTACACCTTC.

The chain uses TRBV19 and TRBJ2-5, with 10 bases fitting TRBD2. Germline V CDR1 and CDR2: LNHDA, SQIVND (reference sequence). The V and J ends lost 6 bases and 4 bases, in that order; junction bases with no gene match: 5. The CDR3 is made up of 14 amino acids. The CDR3 is CASSYQRGGETQYF. The DNA of the CDR3 is TGTGCCAGTAGCTACCAGCGGGGGGGAGAGACCCAGTACTTC.

The chain has TRBV7-2 and TRBJ2-5; 12 bases are shared with TRBD2. CDR1 and CDR2 from the germline V gene are SGHTA and FQGNSA. V trimming: 5 bases; J trimming: 1 base; junction bases outside the gene matches: 5. The CDR3 totals 16 residues. CDR3: CASSPGLAGPQETQYF. The CDR3 DNA reads TGTGCCAGCAGCCCCGGACTAGCGGGGCCCCAAGAGACCCAGTACTTC.

This clone has just one count. V usage is TRBV5-1 and J usage is TRBJ2-1; D may be TRBD2 (6 bases). The CDR3 has 14 residues. The germline V and J ends were trimmed by 4 bases and 9 bases, with 17 bases remaining between them. The V gene's germline CDR1 is SGHRS and CDR2 YFSETQ. The CDR3 sequence is CASSASTSTREQFF. The CDR3 DNA is TGCGCCAGCAGCGCTTCAACTAGCACGCGTGAGCAGTTCTTC. Filled out from reference TRBV5-1 and TRBJ2-1, the complete variable domain reads KAGVTQTPRYLIKTRGQQVTLSCSPISGHRSVSWYQQTPGQGLQFLFEYFSETQRNKGNFPGRFSGRQFSNSRSEMNVSTLELGDSALYLCASSASTSTREQFFGPGTRLTVL.

The V and J genes are TRBV25-1 and TRBJ2-4; weak D call: TRBD2 (6 bases). The CDR3 length is 18 residues. Trimming stripped 2 bases from V and 1 base from J, with 18 bases between. The germline V gene encodes CDR1 MGHDK and CDR2 SYGVNS. The DNA of the CDR3 is TGTGCCAGCAGTGAAGGTTTTGGGCGGGGCTTGGCCAAAAACATTCAGTACTTC. It translates to CASSEGFGRGLAKNIQYF.

This sequence joins TRBV2 and TRBJ2-3; 8 bases agree with TRBD1. J gave up 4 bases and V 2 bases, and 2 bases lay outside the gene matches. CDR1 and CDR2 from the germline V gene are SNHLY and FYNNEI. This CDR3 region has 14 residues. The CDR3 nucleotides read TGTGCCAGCAGTGAACAGGGGGCAGCAGATACGCAGTATTTT. Protein product: CASSEQGAADTQYF.

This rearrangement joins TRBV11-3 to TRBJ2-3; the D gene is possibly TRBD1 (6 bases). The CDR3 totals 17 residues. V lost 5 bases, J lost 1 base, and 19 bases lay in between. In germline, CDR1 is SGHNT, CDR2 YENEEA. Written as DNA, the CDR3 is TGTGCCAGCAGCGTCACACGCCGAGGGGGAGGCACAGATACGCAGTATTTT. This sequence encodes CASSVTRRGGGTDTQYF.

CDR3 bases: TGTGCCAGCAGTTTAGCGGTCCCGGTAGGCTATGGCTACACCTTC. Encoded protein: CASSLAVPVGYGYTF. V usage is TRBV28 and J usage is TRBJ1-2; D unresolved. V was cut by 2 bases and J by 4 bases, with 14 bases left in between. The CDR3 extends over 15 amino acids. Germline lookup yields CDR1 MDHEN and CDR2 SYDVKM.

The V call is TRBV7-6, the J call TRBJ2-5, with TRBD1 matching 8 bases. This CDR3 has 16 amino acids. The V gene end was trimmed by 1 base and the J gene end by 5 bases; junction bases not matched to a gene: 9. Germline CDR1 and CDR2: SGHVS and FNYEAQ. The DNA for the CDR3 is TGTGCCAGCAGCTTAGGCCCCAGGGGGCGCGGGGAGACCCAGTACTTC. This sequence encodes CASSLGPRGRGETQYF.

V gene TRBV19 combines with J gene TRBJ2-3; 10 bases fit TRBD1. CDR1 and CDR2 (germline): LNHDA, SQIVND (reference sequence). The CDR3 runs 15 residues. V shed 7 bases, J shed 3 bases, and the junction held 7 bases outside the gene matches. This chain's CDR3 is CASKLGQGRTDTQYF. CDR3 nucleotides: TGTGCCAGTAAACTGGGACAGGGGCGTACAGATACGCAGTATTTT.

The V gene is TRBV29-1, the J gene TRBJ2-7; TRBD2 is a possible D gene (6 bases). CDR1 is SQVTM and CDR2 is ANQGSEA in the germline V gene. CDR3 length: 12 amino acids. Between the trimmed V and J ends, which lost 4 bases and 4 bases, there was a span of 11 bases. The CDR3 sequence is CSVAAGPYEQYF. CDR3 DNA: TGCAGCGTTGCGGCGGGACCGTACGAGCAGTACTTC.

This sequence joins TRBV12-3 or TRBV12-4 and TRBJ1-2; D possibly corresponds to TRBD1 (5 bases). V was clipped by 5 bases and J by 3 bases, with 7 bases between them. This CDR3 contains 12 residues. CDR3 bases: TGTGCCAGCAGTCAGGGTGACTATGGCTACACCTTC. Its translation: CASSQGDYGYTF.

The genes are TRBV18 and TRBJ2-2, with 7 bases matching TRBD1. The CDR3 has 16 amino acids. The J segment lost 2 bases and the V segment lost 0 bases, leaving 3 bases of the junction unmatched. Germline-derived CDR1 and CDR2 are KGHSH and LQKENI. DNA for the CDR3: TGTGCCAGCTCACCACCGGGACAGACAAACACCGGGGAGCTGTTTTTT. Its protein is CASSPPGQTNTGELFF.

The CDR3, as DNA: TGTGCCAGCACCACTAACACCGGGGAGCTGTTTTTT. This codes for CASTTNTGELFF. This chain links TRBV12-3 or TRBV12-4 with TRBJ2-2; no reliable D call. Trimming took 7 bases from V and 2 from J, leaving 5 bases between them. The CDR3 extends over 12 amino acids.

The gene calls are TRBV5-8 and TRBJ1-6; possibly TRBD1 for D (5 bases). The V and J ends lost 6 bases and 0 bases respectively, with 16 bases between them. Germline values: CDR1 SGHTS, CDR2 YDEGEE. The CDR3 sequence is 17 residues long. This CDR3 is CASKTAGGSSYNSPLHF. The CDR3 coding sequence is TGTGCCAGCAAAACCGCCGGGGGTAGCTCCTATAATTCACCCCTCCACTTT.

V usage is TRBV9 and J usage is TRBJ2-1; 11 bases are a match to TRBD2. This CDR3 is built from 17 residues. Germline lookup yields CDR1 SGDLS and CDR2 YYNGEE. V gave up 4 bases and J gave up 4 bases; unmatched junction bases: 10. The CDR3 here is CASSIGLAGPRYNEQFF. The CDR3 DNA is TGTGCCAGCAGCATCGGACTAGCGGGTCCACGATACAATGAGCAGTTCTTC.

The rearrangement links TRBV5-4 to TRBJ1-4, with 7 bases fitting TRBD1. Per germline, CDR1 SGHNT and CDR2 YYREEE (reference sequence). Trimming removed 4 bases from V and 5 bases from J; junction bases left unmatched: 11. The CDR3 length is 16 residues. The CDR3 sequence: CASSQAGGTANEKLFF. CDR3 nucleotide sequence: TGTGCCAGCAGCCAGGCGGGGGGGACAGCGAATGAAAAACTGTTTTTT.

This chain links TRBV7-3 with TRBJ2-3, with 11 positions matching TRBD2. With 5 bases clipped from V and 0 bases from J, the junction kept 16 bases outside the gene matches. The CDR3 has 20 residues. The germline gives CDR1 SGHTA, CDR2 FQGTGA. The CDR3 DNA is TGTGCCAGCAGCACGCCGGGACTAGCGGCCCAGACCTTTAGCACAGATACGCAGTATTTT. This codes for CASSTPGLAAQTFSTDTQYF.

The table lists this clone with a count of one. The chain joins TRBV3-1 (or the pseudogene TRBV3-2) to TRBJ2-5, with 13 positions matching TRBD2. The junction had 8 bases not matched to a gene; V was cut back by 4 bases and J by 3 bases. CDR1 is LGHDT and CDR2 is YNNKEL in the germline V gene (reference sequence). The CDR3 contains 17 residues. In nucleotides, the CDR3 is TGTGCCAGCAGCCCCCTAGGGACTAGCGGGACCGAAGAGACCCAGTACTTC. Translation: CASSPLGTSGTEETQYF.

The rearrangement uses TRBV27 and TRBJ1-3, with TRBD1 identical over 7 bases. Per the germline V gene, CDR1 is MNHEY and CDR2 is SMNVEV (reference sequence). The CDR3 spans 15 residues. V gave up 4 bases and J gave up 4 bases; unmatched junction bases: 7. The CDR3 DNA reads TGTGCCAGCAGTTCCTCGACAGGGAGAGGAAACACCATATATTTT. This codes for CASSSSTGRGNTIYF.

The chain employs TRBV30 and TRBJ2-1; D unresolved. Germline CDR1 and CDR2: GTSNPN and SVGIG (reference sequence). The CDR3 is 14 amino acids. The V end was cut by 2 bases, the J end by 0 bases, with 8 bases between. The CDR3 bases are TGTGCCTGGAGTAGCCGTCCCTCCTACAATGAGCAGTTCTTC. Protein product: CAWSSRPSYNEQFF.

The rearrangement joins TRBV9 to TRBJ2-2; D gene uncertain. With 0 bases removed from V and 9 bases from J, the gap between germline ends came to 9 bases. The CDR3 runs 13 residues. Germline CDR1 SGDLS, CDR2 YYNGEE. In DNA form, the CDR3 reads TGTGCCAGCAGCGTAGGTACCTACCGGGAGCTGTTTTTT. Amino acids: CASSVGTYRELFF.